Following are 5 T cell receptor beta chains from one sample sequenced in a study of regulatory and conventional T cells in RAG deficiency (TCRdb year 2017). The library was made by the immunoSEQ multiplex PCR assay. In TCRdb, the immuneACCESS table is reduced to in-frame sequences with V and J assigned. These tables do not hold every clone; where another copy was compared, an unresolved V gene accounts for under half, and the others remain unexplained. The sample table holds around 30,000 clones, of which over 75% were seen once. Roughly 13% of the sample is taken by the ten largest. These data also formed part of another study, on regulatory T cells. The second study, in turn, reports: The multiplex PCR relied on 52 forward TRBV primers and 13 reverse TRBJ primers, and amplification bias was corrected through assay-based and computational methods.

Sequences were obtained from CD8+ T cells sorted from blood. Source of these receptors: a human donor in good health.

The DNA of the CDR3 is TGTGCCAGCAACCCGGGACTACTCTTCGGTAGCACAGATACGCAGTATTTT. Its translation: CASNPGLLFGSTDTQYF. The gene calls are TRBV28 and TRBJ2-3, with TRBD2 matching over 7 bases. The CDR3 has 17 amino acids. The trim removed 7 bases at V and 0 bases at J, leaving 13 bases unmatched. Germline V gives CDR1 MDHEN, CDR2 SYDVKM. The whole variable domain, remainder taken from reference TRBV28 and TRBJ2-3, is DVKVTQSSRYLVKRTGEKVFLECVQDMDHENMFWYRQDPGLGLRLIYFSYDVKMKEKGDIPEGYSVSREKKERFSLILESASTNQTSMYLCASNPGLLFGSTDTQYFGPGTRLTVL.

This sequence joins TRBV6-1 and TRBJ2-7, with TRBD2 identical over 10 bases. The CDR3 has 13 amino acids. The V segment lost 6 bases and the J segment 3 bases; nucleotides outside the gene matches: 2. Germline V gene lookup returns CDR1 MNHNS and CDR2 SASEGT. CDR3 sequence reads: CASSASGSYEQYF. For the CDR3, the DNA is TGTGCCAGCAGCGCTAGCGGGAGCTACGAGCAGTACTTC.

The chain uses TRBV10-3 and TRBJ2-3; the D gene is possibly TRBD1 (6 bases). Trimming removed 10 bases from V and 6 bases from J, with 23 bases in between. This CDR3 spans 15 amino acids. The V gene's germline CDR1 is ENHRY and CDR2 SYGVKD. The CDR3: CATKKGTSSSDTQYF. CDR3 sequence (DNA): TGTGCCACGAAAAAAGGGACATCCAGTTCGGATACGCAGTATTTT.

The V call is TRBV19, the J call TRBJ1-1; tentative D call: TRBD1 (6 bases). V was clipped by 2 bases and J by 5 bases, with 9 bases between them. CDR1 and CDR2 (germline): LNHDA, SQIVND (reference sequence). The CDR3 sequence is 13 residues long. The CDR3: CASSIYGQTEAFF. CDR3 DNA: TGTGCCAGTAGTATATATGGACAGACTGAAGCTTTCTTT. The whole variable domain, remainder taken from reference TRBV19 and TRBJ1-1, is DGGITQSPKYLFRKEGQNVTLSCEQNLNHDAMYWYRQDPGQGLRLIYYSQIVNDFQKGDIAEGYSVSREKKESFPLTVTSAQKNPTAFYLCASSIYGQTEAFFGQGTRLTVV.

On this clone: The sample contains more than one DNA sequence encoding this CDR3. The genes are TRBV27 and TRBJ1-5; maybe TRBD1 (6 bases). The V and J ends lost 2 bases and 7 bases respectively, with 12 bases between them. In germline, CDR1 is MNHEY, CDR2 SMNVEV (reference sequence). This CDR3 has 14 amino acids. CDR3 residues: CASSLGGAGQPQHF. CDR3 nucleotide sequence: TGTGCCAGCAGTTTAGGGGGGGCAGGGCAGCCCCAGCATTTT.